This T cell receptor (beta chain) derives from a study of T cell responses to AZD1222 COVID-19 vaccine. Study outcomes and limitations: In a largely white British group with more females than males, clonal diversity was possibly underestimated. Once two AZD1222 doses were given, Spike-specific TCR breadth and depth went up.

Germline assignment: CDR1 SNHLY and CDR2 FYNNEI. The CDR3 is 15 residues long. The ends lost 6 bases at V and 4 bases at J; junction bases unmatched: 11. This clone was counted a single time. What it recognizes is unknown. Measured with immunoSEQ multiplex PCR; TCRdb has only the in-frame clones, and not every one. Found here are more than 150,000 clones, 80% to 95% of them singletons; the top ten hold more than 9%. The chain couples TRBV2 to TRBJ1-2; 7 nucleotides match TRBD1. The receptor comes from an adult in good health. This specimen was peripheral blood, taken on day 0 of AZD1222 vaccination. The CDR3 DNA reads as TGTGCCAGCAGGCCCACAGGGGCCACAGGCTATGGCTACACCTTC. Its translation is CASRPTGATGYGYTF.